The 28 T cell receptor beta chains below come from one sample, sequenced in a study of cytomegalovirus exposure and HLA in healthy donors. With 60 Vbeta and 13 Jbeta primers, the PCR was carried out. The table came from immunoSEQ multiplex PCR; TCRdb's copy has only in-frame clones and leaves some out. The sample yields more than 80,000 clones, around 74% seen once. Source material: PBMCs. These TCRs come from a woman aged 70-85 years in good health and CMV-seropositive.

This clone was seen only a few times. The chain combines TRBV13 with TRBJ2-1, with D possibly being TRBD2 (5 bases). Trimming took 2 bases from V and 6 from J, leaving 14 bases between them. The germline V gene encodes CDR1 PRHDT and CDR2 FYEKMQ (reference sequence). The CDR3 consists of 15 residues. The CDR3 nucleotides read TGTGCCAGCAGCTTATTTACTAGTCGGACCAATGAGCAGTTCTTC. It specifies CASSLFTSRTNEQFF.

This chain joins TRBV25-1 and TRBJ2-2, with a weak D call TRBD1 (6 bases). The CDR3 is 16 residues long. V dropped 5 bases and J dropped 5 bases, with 18 bases sitting between them. Germline-derived CDR1 and CDR2 are MGHDK and SYGVNS. The CDR3 DNA follows: TGTGCCAGCAGTCCCCTAGGGCAGGGGATTACCGGGGAGCTGTTTTTT. Translated: CASSPLGQGITGELFF.

The rearrangement links TRBV28 to TRBJ2-7; 7 bases fit TRBD2. The CDR3 runs 15 residues. J gave up 2 bases and V 5 bases, and 9 bases lay outside the gene matches. Per germline, CDR1 MDHEN and CDR2 SYDVKM. Written as DNA, the CDR3 is TGTGCCAGCAGTCCTCCAGCGGGAAAAACCTACGAGCAGTACTTC. Protein: CASSPPAGKTYEQYF.

The CDR3 here is CASSSQGTYGYTF. The CDR3 DNA follows: TGTGCCAGCAGTTCACAGGGTACCTATGGCTACACCTTC. This chain links TRBV28 with TRBJ1-2; a weak D match, TRBD1 (6 bases). V was cut by 4 bases and J by 4 bases, with 10 bases left in between. The V gene's germline CDR1 is MDHEN and CDR2 SYDVKM. CDR3 length equals 13 residues.

The CDR3 nucleotides are TGTTCCCTAAAAGGGAGTGGCTACACCTTC. Amino acid sequence: CSLKGSGYTF. The genes are TRBV7-9 and TRBJ1-2; D ambiguous. This CDR3 spans 10 amino acids. Germline V gene lookup returns CDR1 SEHNR and CDR2 FQNEAQ (reference sequence).

Note on this clone: The junction departs from the called germline gene at one end, perhaps through a read error. The genes are TRBV7-2 and TRBJ2-3; TRBD1 aligns across 8 bases. Germline assignment: CDR1 SGHTA and CDR2 FQGNSA. The CDR3 is 13 amino acids. CDR3 DNA: TGTGCCAGCAGCCCAGGGGGCACGGATACGCAGTATTTT. Translated, it gives CASSPGGTDTQYF.

This clone was found once. The rearrangement joins TRBV9 to TRBJ2-7; TRBD1 aligns across 10 bases. Looked up from germline, CDR1 is SGDLS and CDR2 is YYNGEE. The junction had 12 bases not matched to a gene; V was cut back by 0 bases and J by 3 bases. CDR3 length: 18 residues. The CDR3 coding sequence is TGTGCCAGCAGCGTAGGGGGGACAGGGGCAAGGGGCGACTACGAGCAGTACTTC. It translates to CASSVGGTGARGDYEQYF.

The chain recombines TRBV11-2 with TRBJ2-2, with 9 bases identical to TRBD2. J lost 6 bases, V lost 5 bases, and 7 bases had no gene match. CDR3 length equals 15 residues. Germline V gene lookup returns CDR1 SGHAT and CDR2 FQNNGV. CDR3 in amino acids: CASSPSGVVSGELFF. CDR3 coding DNA: TGTGCCAGCAGCCCTAGCGGGGTGGTGTCCGGGGAGCTGTTTTTT.

This chain joins TRBV4-2 and TRBJ1-1; the D gene is possibly TRBD1 (6 bases). The CDR3 consists of 12 residues. V was trimmed by 6 bases and J by 5 bases, leaving 10 bases between them. In germline, CDR1 is LGHNA, CDR2 YNFKEQ. The CDR3, as DNA: TGTGCCAGCAGTATACAGGGAACTGAAGCTTTCTTT. Translating it yields CASSIQGTEAFF.

The rearrangement joins TRBV11-2 to TRBJ2-2; maybe TRBD2 (5 bases). V lost 1 base to trimming and J lost 5 bases, with 11 bases between them. CDR1 is SGHAT, CDR2 FQNNGV, per germline. CDR3 length: 15 amino acids. CDR3 bases: TGTGCCAGCAGCTTAGTCCGCGGCGGGACCGGGGAGCTGTTTTTT. This translates into CASSLVRGGTGELFF.

This chain joins TRBV4-3 and TRBJ2-7; maybe TRBD2 (6 bases). Germline CDR1 reads LGHNA; CDR2 reads YSLEER. This CDR3 is built from 18 residues. V was pared by 1 base and J by 3 bases, with 22 bases between. This CDR3 reads CASSQARGLPGDFYEQYF. As DNA, the CDR3 is TGCGCCAGCAGCCAAGCTAGGGGACTGCCGGGAGATTTCTACGAGCAGTACTTC.

DNA of the CDR3: TGTGCCAGCAGTCGCCTAGGGACAGGGGCTAGGGTCTATGGCTACACCTTC. Translating it yields CASSRLGTGARVYGYTF. The V gene is TRBV27, the J gene TRBJ1-2, with 10 bases lining up with TRBD1. The CDR3 extends over 17 amino acids. Germline V gene sequence: CDR1 MNHEY, CDR2 SMNVEV (reference sequence). The V and J ends lost 5 bases and 4 bases, in that order; junction bases with no gene match: 13.

The V call is TRBV6-5, the J call TRBJ1-2; D remains ambiguous. This CDR3 has 14 residues. V was cut by 6 bases and J by 2 bases, with 13 bases left in between. Germline assignment: CDR1 MNHEY and CDR2 SVGAGI. CDR3 residues: CASRPPGQNYGYTF. The CDR3 bases are TGTGCCAGCAGACCACCGGGTCAAAACTATGGCTACACCTTC.

This clone was recorded once. This chain links TRBV10-1 with TRBJ2-7; 11 bases map to TRBD1. V lost 0 bases to trimming and J lost 2 bases; unmatched junction nucleotides: 3. Germline V CDR1 and CDR2: WNHNN, SYGVQD (reference sequence). The CDR3 is made up of 16 amino acids. DNA for the CDR3: TGCGCCAGCAGTGAGTCTCCGGGACAGGGGGCCTACGAGCAGTACTTC. Its protein product is CASSESPGQGAYEQYF.

The CDR3 is CASSEESSGNTIYF. The CDR3 DNA is TGTGCCAGCAGTGAAGAGAGCTCTGGAAACACCATATATTTT. J is TRBJ1-3 and V is TRBV25-1; D gene uncertain. V dropped 2 bases and J dropped 0 bases, with 5 bases sitting between them. The CDR3 spans 14 residues. Germline CDR1 MGHDK, CDR2 SYGVNS.

This chain joins TRBV6-5 and TRBJ2-1; 7 nucleotides line up with TRBD2. In germline, CDR1 is MNHEY, CDR2 SVGAGI. The V segment lost 7 bases and the J segment 5 bases; nucleotides outside the gene matches: 11. This CDR3 comprises 15 residues. The CDR3 DNA is TGTGCCAGCAATGGTGGCGGGAGACGCGACAATGAGCAGTTCTTC. Protein product: CASNGGGRRDNEQFF.

The V call is TRBV5-5, the J call TRBJ2-7, with 8 bases fitting TRBD1. CDR3 length equals 16 residues. Germline CDR1 and CDR2: SGHKS and YYEKEE (reference sequence). J was trimmed by 3 bases and V by 1 base; bases with no gene match: 9. CDR3 sequence reads: CASSLLRTGSLYEQYF. The CDR3 nucleotides read TGTGCCAGCAGCTTGCTCAGGACAGGGTCGCTCTACGAGCAGTACTTC.

The chain is built from TRBV5-1 and TRBJ2-7, with D tentatively TRBD1 (5 bases). Trimming stripped 2 bases from V and 0 bases from J, with 12 bases between. Germline-derived CDR1 and CDR2 are SGHRS and YFSETQ. This CDR3 has 15 residues. This CDR3 is CASSFGQGNSYEQYF. CDR3 coding DNA: TGCGCCAGCAGCTTCGGCCAGGGAAACTCCTACGAGCAGTACTTC. Full variable domain (outside the CDR3, taken from reference TRBV5-1 and TRBJ2-7): KAGVTQTPRYLIKTRGQQVTLSCSPISGHRSVSWYQQTPGQGLQFLFEYFSETQRNKGNFPGRFSGRQFSNSRSEMNVSTLELGDSALYLCASSFGQGNSYEQYFGPGTRLTVT.

This clone was observed a single time. The genes are TRBV5-4 and TRBJ2-3, with 11 bases aligning to TRBD2. From germline, CDR1 is SGHNT and CDR2 YYREEE (reference sequence). V shed 2 bases and J 4 bases; nucleotides not matched to a gene: 3. CDR3 length equals 15 residues. The CDR3 DNA reads as TGTGCCAGCAGCTTTAGCGGGGGGGCCCCAGATACGCAGTATTTT. This sequence encodes CASSFSGGAPDTQYF.

The gene calls are TRBV7-8 and TRBJ1-2; D is unresolved. The CDR3 loop spans 15 amino acids. V lost 1 base and J 2 bases, leaving 11 bases between the germline ends. Germline-derived CDR1 and CDR2 are SGHVS and FQNEAQ. CDR3: CASSLEETTNYGYTF. DNA for the CDR3: TGTGCCAGCAGCTTAGAGGAGACCACCAACTATGGCTACACCTTC.

This clone was seen a few times. The chain uses TRBV4-1 and TRBJ2-2, with 9 bases lining up with TRBD2. This CDR3 spans 14 amino acids. The germline V gene has CDR1 MGHRA and CDR2 YSYEKL. With 3 bases clipped from V and 5 bases from J, the junction kept 1 base outside the gene matches. The CDR3 DNA reads as TGCGCCAGCAGCCATCTAGCGGGGACCGGGGAGCTGTTTTTT. Residues: CASSHLAGTGELFF.

V gene TRBV25-1 combines with J gene TRBJ2-2; 9 bases agree with TRBD1. The CDR3 is made up of 16 amino acids. CDR1 is MGHDK and CDR2 is SYGVNS in the germline V gene. Germline trimming cut 2 bases from V and 3 bases from J; bases unmatched to any gene: 4. DNA of the CDR3: TGTGCCAGCAGTGAACTGGGACAGGGATACACCGGGGAGCTGTTTTTT. Its translation: CASSELGQGYTGELFF.

This rearrangement joins TRBV25-1 to TRBJ1-6, with D perhaps TRBD1 (5 bases). Trimming took 7 bases from V and 5 from J, leaving 12 bases between them. This CDR3 contains 14 residues. Germline lookup yields CDR1 MGHDK and CDR2 SYGVNS. CDR3 coding DNA: TGTGCCAGCACCCAGGGTAGCAATAATTCACCCCTCCACTTT. Its protein is CASTQGSNNSPLHF.

V and J are TRBV11-2 and TRBJ1-2; 10 bases fit TRBD1. CDR1 is SGHAT and CDR2 is FQNNGV in the germline V gene. This CDR3 contains 15 residues. V was pared by 5 bases and J by 5 bases, with 8 bases of the junction left unmatched. The CDR3 loop reads CASSGDRGSSYGYTF. CDR3 coding DNA: TGTGCCAGCAGCGGGGACAGGGGCTCGAGTTATGGCTACACCTTC.

This clone was detected only a few times. The chain combines TRBV10-1 with TRBJ1-1; 11 bases align to TRBD1. J was trimmed by 5 bases and V by 4 bases; bases with no gene match: 6. The CDR3 length is 15 residues. Per germline, CDR1 WNHNN and CDR2 SYGVQD (reference sequence). CDR3 in DNA: TGCGCCAGCAGTGCGGACAGGGGGCGTCCGACTGAAGCTTTCTTT. Amino acid sequence: CASSADRGRPTEAFF.

The chain links TRBV19 to TRBJ2-3; TRBD2 matches 8 bases. CDR1 is LNHDA, CDR2 SQIVND, per germline (reference sequence). V lost 3 bases to trimming and J lost 6 bases; unmatched junction nucleotides: 8. The CDR3 contains 15 residues. The CDR3 protein is CASSIGRGEWDTQYF. In DNA form, the CDR3 reads TGTGCCAGTAGTATCGGGCGGGGGGAATGGGATACGCAGTATTTT.

The chain is built from TRBV11-3 and TRBJ2-7; TRBD1 matches at 8 bases. The CDR3 has 13 amino acids. The germline V gene has CDR1 SGHNT and CDR2 YENEEA. The trim removed 0 bases at V and 7 bases at J, leaving 2 bases unmatched. This CDR3 is CASSLDRGREQYF. The CDR3 DNA is TGTGCCAGCAGCTTAGACAGGGGGCGAGAGCAGTACTTC. The full variable domain, with the rest looked up from reference TRBV11-3 and TRBJ2-7, is EAGVVQSPRYKIIEKKQPVAFWCNPISGHNTLYWYLQNLGQGPELLIRYENEEAVDDSQLPKDRFSAERLKGVDSTLKIQPAELGDSAVYLCASSLDRGREQYFGPGTRLTVT.

The J gene is TRBJ2-5, the V gene TRBV5-6; 9 bases are a match to TRBD1. J gave up 6 bases and V 3 bases, and 6 bases lay outside the gene matches. This CDR3 has 14 residues. CDR1 and CDR2 from the germline V gene are SGHDT and YYEEEE. The DNA of the CDR3 is TGTGCCAGCAGCTGGGGGACAGGGCGACAGACCCAGTACTTC. The encoded protein is CASSWGTGRQTQYF.